This TCR beta chain is from a study of blood T cell repertoires in COVID-19. Study details: Some COVID-19 samples were acute and others convalescent; all came from the United States, Italy and Spain.

Here immunoSEQ multiplex PCR was the method, and the copy in TCRdb shows in-frame clones only, minus some. The sample lists 93,000 or so clones, more than 85% occurring once. This CDR3 has 15 amino acids. CDR1 SGHRS and CDR2 YFSETQ come from the germline V gene. Trimming took 3 bases from V and 2 from J; bases not matched to a gene: 4. The sample consisted of peripheral blood. This clonotype was sampled from a human donor in a cohort sampled during active COVID-19. The chain combines TRBV5-1 with TRBJ2-7; 11 bases align to TRBD2. The CDR3 spells CASSSIAGGPYEQYF. CDR3 nucleotide sequence: TGCGCCAGCAGCTCCATAGCGGGAGGGCCCTACGAGCAGTACTTC.